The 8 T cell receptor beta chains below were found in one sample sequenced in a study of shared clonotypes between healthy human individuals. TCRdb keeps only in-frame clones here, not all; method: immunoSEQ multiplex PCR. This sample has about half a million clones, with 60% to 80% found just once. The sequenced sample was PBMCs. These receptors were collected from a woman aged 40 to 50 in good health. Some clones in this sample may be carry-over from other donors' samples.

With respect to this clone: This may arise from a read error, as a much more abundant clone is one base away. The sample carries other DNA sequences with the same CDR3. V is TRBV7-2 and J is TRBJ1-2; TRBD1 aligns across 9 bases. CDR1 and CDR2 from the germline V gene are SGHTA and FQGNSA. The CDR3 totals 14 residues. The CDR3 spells CASSLGQGNYGYTF. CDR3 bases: TGCGCCAGCAGCTTGGGACAGGGTAACTATGGCTACACCTTC.

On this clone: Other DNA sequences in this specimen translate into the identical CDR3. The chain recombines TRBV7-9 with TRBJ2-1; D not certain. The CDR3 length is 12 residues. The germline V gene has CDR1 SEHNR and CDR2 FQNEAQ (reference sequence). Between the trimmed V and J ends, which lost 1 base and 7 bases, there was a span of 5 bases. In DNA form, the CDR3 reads TGTGCCAGCAGCTTAGTCGGGAATGAGCAGTTCTTC. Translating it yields CASSLVGNEQFF.

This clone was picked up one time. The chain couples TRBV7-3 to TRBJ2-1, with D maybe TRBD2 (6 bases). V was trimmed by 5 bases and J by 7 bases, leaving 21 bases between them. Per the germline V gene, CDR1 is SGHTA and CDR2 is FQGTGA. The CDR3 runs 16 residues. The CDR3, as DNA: TGTGCCAGCAGCCCCCAGGCAACTAGCTCAATAAATGAGCAGTTCTTC. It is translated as CASSPQATSSINEQFF.

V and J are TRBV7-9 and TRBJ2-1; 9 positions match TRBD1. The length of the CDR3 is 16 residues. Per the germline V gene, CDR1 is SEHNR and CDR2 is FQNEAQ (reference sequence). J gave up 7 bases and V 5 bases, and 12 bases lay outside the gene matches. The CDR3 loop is CASSIIPGQGPNEQFF. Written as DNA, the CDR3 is TGTGCCAGCAGCATTATCCCGGGACAGGGCCCAAATGAGCAGTTCTTC.

CDR3 bases: TGTGCCAGTAGTATGGCCGGAGGGACAACTAATGAAAAACTGTTTTTT. It encodes CASSMAGGTTNEKLFF. This rearrangement joins TRBV19 to TRBJ1-4; no definite D call. The germline gives CDR1 LNHDA, CDR2 SQIVND (reference sequence). Deletions cut 3 bases from V and 0 bases from J, with 11 bases between. This CDR3 has 16 residues.

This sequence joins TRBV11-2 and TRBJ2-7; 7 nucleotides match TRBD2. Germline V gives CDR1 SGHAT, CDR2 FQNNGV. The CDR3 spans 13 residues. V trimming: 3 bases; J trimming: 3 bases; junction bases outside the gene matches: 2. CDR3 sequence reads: CASSFGLVYEQYF. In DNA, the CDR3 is TGTGCCAGCAGCTTCGGACTAGTCTACGAGCAGTACTTC.

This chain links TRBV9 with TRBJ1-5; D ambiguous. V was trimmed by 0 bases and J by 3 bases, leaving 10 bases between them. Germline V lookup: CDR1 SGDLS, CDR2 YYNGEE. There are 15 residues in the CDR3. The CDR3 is CASSVDGFYNQPQHF. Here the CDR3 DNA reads TGTGCCAGCAGCGTAGACGGGTTTTACAATCAGCCCCAGCATTTT.

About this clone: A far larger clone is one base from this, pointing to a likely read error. The CDR3 loop reads CASSQSGYQETQYF. CDR3 DNA: TGTGCCAGCAGTCAATCAGGGTACCAAGAGACCCAGTACTTC. The V gene is TRBV4-2, the J gene TRBJ2-5; tentatively, D is TRBD1 (5 bases). This CDR3 comprises 14 residues. V was clipped by 6 bases and J by 0 bases, with 11 bases between them. CDR1 LGHNA and CDR2 YNFKEQ come from the germline V gene.